The 30 T cell receptor beta chains below all came from one sample that was sequenced in a study of T cell responses to AZD1222 COVID-19 vaccine. Assay used: immunoSEQ multiplex PCR; TCRdb lists only in-frame clones, some missing. The data hold about 120,000 clones, with roughly 86% observed a single time. The sequenced sample was peripheral blood, obtained 28 days after the second AZD1222 dose. Receptors were obtained from an adult who received the AZD1222 COVID-19 vaccine.

The J gene is TRBJ1-4, the V gene TRBV7-9; 9 bases align to TRBD1. Germline V gene lookup returns CDR1 SEHNR and CDR2 FQNEAQ (reference sequence). Trimming removed 5 bases from V and 8 bases from J; junction bases left unmatched: 9. This CDR3 is 15 amino acids long. The DNA of the CDR3 is TGTGCCAGCAGCACGTCCGGGACAGGGACCGAAAAACTGTTTTTT. Protein sequence: CASSTSGTGTEKLFF.

The chain carries TRBV27 and TRBJ1-6; no firm D call. The germline V gene encodes CDR1 MNHEY and CDR2 SMNVEV (reference sequence). V lost 6 bases and J 5 bases, leaving 14 bases between the germline ends. The CDR3 consists of 15 residues. CDR3 sequence: CASSPQKVHNSPLHF. The DNA of the CDR3 is TGTGCCAGCAGCCCTCAAAAGGTCCATAATTCACCCCTCCACTTT.

This rearrangement joins TRBV15 to TRBJ2-3; D possibly corresponds to TRBD2 (6 bases). V was pared by 8 bases and J by 6 bases, with 12 bases between. Per germline, CDR1 LNHNV and CDR2 YYDKDF (reference sequence). The CDR3 runs to 12 residues. Written as DNA, the CDR3 is TGTGCCACCTCGGGGAGGTTGGATACGCAGTATTTT. Translated: CATSGRLDTQYF.

The CDR3 region is CASSALAGGTSTDTQYF. In DNA, the CDR3 is TGTGCCAGCTCAGCGCTAGCGGGGGGAACTAGCACAGATACGCAGTATTTT. This chain joins TRBV18 and TRBJ2-3; 11 bases align to TRBD2. Germline V gene sequence: CDR1 KGHSH, CDR2 LQKENI. V dropped 5 bases and J dropped 0; count of bases not matched to a gene: 7. The CDR3 has 17 amino acids.

The gene calls are TRBV28 and TRBJ2-1, with 8 bases that match TRBD2. Germline V lookup: CDR1 MDHEN, CDR2 SYDVKM. The CDR3 has 13 residues. J lost 8 bases, V lost 7 bases, and 7 bases had no gene match. CDR3 DNA sequence: TGTGCCAGCACCCTTCCGCGGGGGGATGAGCAGTTCTTC. It is translated as CASTLPRGDEQFF.

This clone was detected a few times. This chain uses TRBV27 with TRBJ2-5, with a tentative D call TRBD2 (6 bases). Germline V gives CDR1 MNHEY, CDR2 SMNVEV (reference sequence). Trimming pared 0 bases from V and 2 bases from J, leaving 10 bases between. This CDR3 is 15 amino acids long. CDR3 sequence reads: CASSLSGREQETQYF. The CDR3 region has the DNA TGTGCCAGCAGTTTATCGGGGCGGGAACAAGAGACCCAGTACTTC.

V and J are TRBV11-2 and TRBJ2-1; possible D gene TRBD2, 5 bases. The CDR3 extends over 16 amino acids. CDR1 SGHAT and CDR2 FQNNGV come from the germline V gene. The V end lost 8 bases, the J end lost 1 base, and 18 bases lay between the germline ends. The CDR3 DNA sequence: TGTGCCAGCGGACTTCGGACGGTGTCTTCCTACAATGAGCAGTTCTTC. This sequence encodes CASGLRTVSSYNEQFF.

The J gene is TRBJ2-1, the V gene TRBV4-3; TRBD1 matches 7 bases. Germline V CDR1 and CDR2: LGHNA, YSLEER. This CDR3 is built from 14 residues. V was clipped by 4 bases and J by 4 bases; unmatched bases: 4. The CDR3 loop reads CASSPLQGYNEQFF. Written as DNA, the CDR3 is TGCGCCAGCAGCCCTTTACAGGGGTACAATGAGCAGTTCTTC.

The chain recombines TRBV20-1 with TRBJ2-3, with no clear D. The germline gives CDR1 DFQATT, CDR2 SNEGSKA (reference sequence). V was cut by 3 bases and J by 4 bases, with 5 bases left in between. This CDR3 contains 11 residues. The CDR3: CSASVPDTQYF. The CDR3 region has the DNA TGCAGTGCTAGCGTTCCAGATACGCAGTATTTT.

V gene TRBV6-1 combines with J gene TRBJ1-1; D might be TRBD1 (6 bases). The CDR3 is 14 residues long. V was trimmed by 3 bases and J by 3 bases, leaving 11 bases between them. CDR1 MNHNS and CDR2 SASEGT come from the germline V gene. The CDR3 region has the DNA TGTGCCAGCAGTGACGGAACAGGGTACACTGAAGCTTTCTTT. Its translation is CASSDGTGYTEAFF.

The chain recombines TRBV18 with TRBJ2-3; 10 nucleotides agree with TRBD2. J lost 4 bases, V lost 7 bases, and 5 bases had no gene match. CDR3 length: 14 residues. Germline V gene lookup returns CDR1 KGHSH and CDR2 LQKENI. As DNA, the CDR3 is TGTGCCAGCTTTAGCGGGGGGCCTGCAGATACGCAGTATTTT. As protein: CASFSGGPADTQYF.

This chain uses TRBV18 with TRBJ1-2; a possible D gene is TRBD1 (6 bases). Per the germline V gene, CDR1 is KGHSH and CDR2 is LQKENI. CDR3 length: 14 amino acids. Trimming cost V 3 bases and J 12 bases, with 20 bases left between them. The CDR3 DNA reads TGTGCCAGCTCACCTGAAACAGGGTCCGATCCCCACACCTTC. Translated: CASSPETGSDPHTF.

CDR3 DNA sequence: TGTGCCAGCAGCCCCCATGAGGAGGGGGAGCTGTTTTTT. Protein sequence: CASSPHEEGELFF. The chain couples TRBV7-8 to TRBJ2-2; no firm D call. CDR1 is SGHVS, CDR2 FQNEAQ, per germline. This CDR3 is built from 13 residues. Trimming pared 5 bases from V and 8 bases from J, leaving 12 bases between.

The chain joins TRBV6-5 to TRBJ2-5; unclear D gene. From germline, CDR1 is MNHEY and CDR2 SVGAGI. This CDR3 has 15 amino acids. V was clipped by 6 bases and J by 2 bases, with 16 bases between them. Here the CDR3 DNA reads TGTGCCAGCAGCCCCCAGCAAACATATCAAGAGACCCAGTACTTC. The encoded protein is CASSPQQTYQETQYF.

To note about this clone: Other DNA sequences in this specimen translate into the identical CDR3. The V and J genes are TRBV9 and TRBJ2-3; D is undetermined. The CDR3 consists of 13 residues. The V and J ends lost 4 bases and 3 bases respectively, with 9 bases between them. Germline V lookup: CDR1 SGDLS, CDR2 YYNGEE. The chain's CDR3 is CASSLSRTDTQYF. CDR3 DNA sequence: TGTGCCAGCAGCCTATCAAGGACAGATACGCAGTATTTT.

The genes are TRBV27 and TRBJ1-5; 7 bases fit TRBD1. Per germline, CDR1 MNHEY and CDR2 SMNVEV (reference sequence). The CDR3 is 15 amino acids. V was pared by 6 bases and J by 0 bases, with 5 bases of the junction left unmatched. The chain's CDR3 is CASRQGTVSNQPQHF. The CDR3 DNA follows: TGTGCCAGCAGGCAAGGGACAGTTAGCAATCAGCCCCAGCATTTT.

The chain is built from TRBV24-1 and TRBJ2-1; D unclear. V was clipped by 5 bases and J by 6 bases, with 13 bases between them. The CDR3 is 14 amino acids. CDR1 and CDR2 from the germline V gene are KGHDR and SFDVKD. The CDR3 region has the DNA TGTGCCACCAGTGGCCTTCCCACCCGCAATGAGCAGTTCTTC. Amino acids: CATSGLPTRNEQFF.

CDR3 sequence reads: CASSLSSGPPGTQYF. CDR3 sequence (DNA): TGTGCCAGCAGCTTATCTAGCGGGCCTCCCGGTACGCAGTATTTT. The chain links TRBV7-9 to TRBJ2-3, with TRBD2 matching over 8 bases. CDR1 SEHNR and CDR2 FQNEAQ come from the germline V gene (reference sequence). The CDR3 has 15 residues. Trimming at V came to 2 bases and at J to 8 bases, leaving 9 bases not matched to a gene.

The chain employs TRBV30 and TRBJ2-3; D remains ambiguous. The CDR3 covers 12 residues. With 8 bases removed from V and 4 bases from J, the gap between germline ends came to 13 bases. Germline loops: CDR1 GTSNPN, CDR2 SVGIG (reference sequence). CDR3 sequence reads: CAGPSGPDTQYF. In DNA form, the CDR3 reads TGTGCCGGACCTTCGGGCCCAGATACGCAGTATTTT. Using reference TRBV30 and TRBJ2-3 for the parts outside the CDR3, the full variable domain is SQTIHQWPATLVQPVGSPLSLECTVEGTSNPNLYWYRQAAGRGLQLLFYSVGIGQISSEVPQNLSASRPQDRQFILSSKKLLLSDSGFYLCAGPSGPDTQYFGPGTRLTVL.

This chain uses TRBV24-1 with TRBJ1-3, with no clear D. The CDR3 loop spans 13 amino acids. Deletions cut 5 bases from V and 4 bases from J, with 8 bases between. Germline V gene data show CDR1 as KGHDR and CDR2 as SFDVKD. CDR3 region: CATSGGYGNTIYF. CDR3 bases: TGTGCCACCAGTGGGGGTTACGGAAACACCATATATTTT.

The CDR3 coding sequence is TGTGCCAGTAGTCCTCCCCCGGGACAGGGAGGTCGAGGCTACACCTTC. This codes for CASSPPPGQGGRGYTF. The V call is TRBV19, the J call TRBJ1-2, with 9 bases identical to TRBD1. Looked up from germline, CDR1 is LNHDA and CDR2 is SQIVND (reference sequence). V was pared by 5 bases and J by 8 bases, with 15 bases of the junction left unmatched. CDR3 length: 16 amino acids.

The chain is built from TRBV28 and TRBJ2-1; weak D call: TRBD1 (5 bases). The CDR3 totals 12 residues. V gave up 3 bases and J gave up 12 bases, with 12 bases separating them. Germline values: CDR1 MDHEN, CDR2 SYDVKM. The CDR3 DNA is TGTGCCAGCAGTTTGCCCCCAAGGGGGCAGTTCTTC. Its protein is CASSLPPRGQFF. The variable domain in full, completed from reference TRBV28 and TRBJ2-1, reads DVKVTQSSRYLVKRTGEKVFLECVQDMDHENMFWYRQDPGLGLRLIYFSYDVKMKEKGDIPEGYSVSREKKERFSLILESASTNQTSMYLCASSLPPRGQFFGPGTRLTVL.

The chain recombines TRBV28 with TRBJ1-1; D is perhaps TRBD1 (6 bases). The CDR3 totals 13 residues. V was trimmed by 5 bases and J by 11 bases, leaving 18 bases between them. Germline values: CDR1 MDHEN, CDR2 SYDVKM. DNA of the CDR3: TGTGCCAGCAGTGTAGGGGGAGTGGTGGGTGCTTTCTTT. Amino acids: CASSVGGVVGAFF.

This clone was picked up a small number of times. This chain joins TRBV7-8 and TRBJ2-7; 8 bases align to TRBD1. This CDR3 region has 16 residues. CDR1 is SGHVS, CDR2 FQNEAQ, per germline. The V gene end was trimmed by 5 bases and the J gene end by 2 bases; junction bases not matched to a gene: 11. The CDR3 sequence: CASSEPTTGAPYEQYF. The CDR3 bases are TGTGCCAGCAGCGAACCGACGACAGGGGCTCCCTACGAGCAGTACTTC.

The chain has TRBV5-1 and TRBJ2-7; 7 bases align to TRBD2. This CDR3 has 13 amino acids. CDR1 is SGHRS, CDR2 YFSETQ, per germline. Trimming at V came to 4 bases and at J to 3 bases, leaving 4 bases not matched to a gene. The CDR3 nucleotides read TGCGCCAGCAGCGAGCGGGGAAACTACGAGCAGTACTTC. As protein: CASSERGNYEQYF.

DNA of the CDR3: TGTGCCAGCAGCTTAGGCCCCCTAGTCCCTCAGTTCTTC. Residues: CASSLGPLVPQFF. The chain employs TRBV11-3 and TRBJ2-1; the D is unclear. The CDR3 has 13 amino acids. Germline loops: CDR1 SGHNT, CDR2 YENEEA. The V and J ends lost 1 base and 13 bases respectively, with 14 bases between them.

CDR3 nucleotides: TGCGCCAGCAGCTTGGACGCCAATCAGCCCCAGCATTTT. This translates into CASSLDANQPQHF. The chain links TRBV5-1 to TRBJ1-5, with no clear D. The CDR3 length is 13 residues. Germline CDR1 reads SGHRS; CDR2 reads YFSETQ. V was trimmed by 0 bases and J by 3 bases, leaving 4 bases between them.

This rearrangement joins TRBV6-1 to TRBJ2-6; no clear D. There are 16 residues in the CDR3. Trimming stripped 3 bases from V and 1 base from J, with 10 bases between. Per germline, CDR1 MNHNS and CDR2 SASEGT. The CDR3 nucleotides read TGTGCCAGCAGTGAGAATACTGGGTCTGGGGCCAACGTCCTGACTTTC. Its translation is CASSENTGSGANVLTF.

In this sample, this clone turned up a few times. The chain couples TRBV28 to TRBJ2-3; weak D call: TRBD1 (5 bases). The CDR3 extends over 14 amino acids. CDR1 MDHEN and CDR2 SYDVKM come from the germline V gene. V was shortened by 7 bases and J by 3 bases, with 14 bases between the two germline ends. This chain's CDR3 is CASTSAQGTDTQYF. CDR3 bases: TGTGCCAGCACCTCCGCGCAGGGAACAGATACGCAGTATTTT.

The V gene is TRBV27, the J gene TRBJ1-6; unclear D gene. Germline CDR1 and CDR2: MNHEY and SMNVEV (reference sequence). V was trimmed by 0 bases and J by 5 bases, leaving 11 bases between them. The CDR3 contains 16 residues. The CDR3 nucleotides read TGTGCCAGCAGTTTATCGCCGGCGGGAGATAATTCACCCCTCCACTTT. Translating it yields CASSLSPAGDNSPLHF.